This T cell receptor (beta chain) was sequenced for a study of cytomegalovirus exposure and HLA in healthy donors. Study-level information: It was reported in a later analysis that the 100 to 150 validation repertoires used the same platform as the 666 first-cohort repertoires. Study outcomes and limitations: The listing of roughly 160 TCR beta chains classed them as cytomegalovirus-associated. Reported performance of the classifier showed diagnosis of cytomegalovirus status with high specificity and sensitivity.

Only in-frame clones appear in the TCRdb table, and some are missing; sequencing was by immunoSEQ multiplex PCR. The repertoire holds 100,000 to 150,000 clones, with 85% to 90% as singletons. About this clone: Its antigen is not identified.

Among the approximately 110 subjects of the validation cohort, separate from the approximately 660-subject first cohort, were the donors. The CDR3 consists of 14 residues. Germline CDR1 SEHNR, CDR2 FQNEAQ (reference sequence). V lost 1 base to trimming and J lost 6 bases, with 11 bases between them. Sequencing used PBMCs. This receptor was taken from a woman between 18 and 30 years old in good health and CMV-seronegative. The gene calls are TRBV7-9 and TRBJ2-3; a weak D match, TRBD1 (6 bases). The CDR3 DNA reads as TGTGCCAGCAGCTTAGATAGTGGGGGCGATACGCAGTATTTT. Its translation is CASSLDSGGDTQYF. Using reference TRBV7-9 and TRBJ2-3 for the parts outside the CDR3, the full variable domain is DTGVSQNPRHKITKRGQNVTFRCDPISEHNRLYWYRQTLGQGPEFLTYFQNEAQLEKSRLLSDRFSAERPKGSFSTLEIQRTEQGDSAMYLCASSLDSGGDTQYFGPGTRLTVL.